Listed below are T cell receptor beta chains from one sample, sequenced in a study of vaccination effects on CD4 cells after COVID-19. Data came from immunoSEQ multiplex PCR; TCRdb stores just in-frame clones and leaves some out. Seen here are around 63,000 clones, approximately 75% observed once, and the top ten hold 3.5% to 4.5%. Their specific antigens are unknown. The starting material was CD4+ T cells from PBMCs cultured with HCoV-OC43 spike peptides, obtained before COVID-19 vaccination. All receptors come from a human donor who received a COVID-19 vaccine. CDR3s include the opening cysteine and the closing phenylalanine or tryptophan. D genes are given only for firm matches. Size is stated for part of the rows, as once, few or many counts, or as a class when the clone is expanded.

j_call: TRBJ1-3; v_call: TRBV5-7; clone_size: .; d_call: .; cdr3_length: 16; cdr3_aa: CASSPSRTDSGNTIYF; cdr3_nt: TGTGCCAGCAGCCCCTCGAGGACGGACTCTGGAAACACCATATATTTT
j_call: TRBJ1-1; v_call: TRBV4-3; clone_size: .; d_call: .; cdr3_length: 17; cdr3_aa: CASSQESGGITNTEAFF; cdr3_nt: TGCGCCAGCAGCCAAGAATCTGGGGGGATAACCAACACTGAAGCTTTCTTT
j_call: TRBJ2-3; v_call: TRBV18; clone_size: .; d_call: TRBD1; cdr3_length: 17; cdr3_aa: CASSPLTGGSLPDTQYF; cdr3_nt: TGTGCCAGCTCACCCCTGACAGGGGGTTCGTTGCCAGATACGCAGTATTTT
j_call: TRBJ2-2; v_call: TRBV14; clone_size: few; d_call: .; cdr3_length: 13; cdr3_aa: CASSQLPSGKLFF; cdr3_nt: TGTGCCAGCAGCCAGTTACCTTCAGGGAAGCTGTTTTTT
j_call: TRBJ2-3; v_call: TRBV14; clone_size: .; d_call: .; cdr3_length: 12; cdr3_aa: CASSQRNEMQYF; cdr3_nt: TGTGCCAGCAGCCAACGGAACGAGATGCAGTATTTT
j_call: TRBJ2-3; v_call: TRBV15; clone_size: .; d_call: .; cdr3_length: 14; cdr3_aa: CATSRDEQTDTQYF; cdr3_nt: TGTGCCACCAGCAGAGATGAACAGACAGATACGCAGTATTTT
j_call: TRBJ2-1; v_call: TRBV29-1; clone_size: .; d_call: .; cdr3_length: 13; cdr3_aa: CSVRRQSYNEQFF; cdr3_nt: TGCAGCGTTCGGAGACAGAGCTACAATGAGCAGTTCTTC
j_call: TRBJ1-5; v_call: TRBV28; clone_size: few; d_call: .; cdr3_length: 13; cdr3_aa: CASTTSGGRAQHF; cdr3_nt: TGTGCCAGCACTACATCGGGGGGAAGGGCCCAGCATTTT
j_call: TRBJ2-1; v_call: TRBV7-2; clone_size: .; d_call: .; cdr3_length: 15; cdr3_aa: CASSLLRVSYNEQFF; cdr3_nt: TGTGCCAGCAGCTTACTGAGGGTCTCCTACAATGAGCAGTTCTTC
j_call: TRBJ2-2; v_call: TRBV30; clone_size: .; d_call: .; cdr3_length: 14; cdr3_aa: CAWRPGDGNGELFF; cdr3_nt: TGTGCCTGGAGGCCAGGGGATGGTAACGGGGAGCTGTTTTTT
j_call: TRBJ1-2; v_call: TRBV25-1; clone_size: .; d_call: .; cdr3_length: 13; cdr3_aa: CASSPGTGSGYTF; cdr3_nt: TGTGCCAGCAGTCCCGGCACCGGGTCGGGCTACACCTTC
j_call: TRBJ1-5; v_call: TRBV12-3/TRBV12-4; clone_size: few; d_call: .; cdr3_length: 13; cdr3_aa: CASRLGGGQPQHF; cdr3_nt: TGTGCCAGCAGACTAGGGGGGGGCCAGCCCCAGCATTTT
j_call: TRBJ1-4; v_call: TRBV28; clone_size: .; d_call: TRBD1; cdr3_length: 14; cdr3_aa: CASRLYRGNEKLFF; cdr3_nt: TGTGCCAGCAGGCTATACAGGGGTAATGAAAAACTGTTTTTT
j_call: TRBJ1-4; v_call: TRBV28; clone_size: .; d_call: .; cdr3_length: 12; cdr3_aa: CASSAGPEKLFF; cdr3_nt: TGTGCCAGCAGTGCAGGGCCGGAAAAACTGTTTTTT
j_call: TRBJ2-1; v_call: TRBV29-1; clone_size: .; d_call: .; cdr3_length: 14; cdr3_aa: CSVDWGGSYNEQFF; cdr3_nt: TGCAGCGTTGATTGGGGGGGCTCCTATAATGAGCAGTTCTTC
j_call: TRBJ2-3; v_call: TRBV6-6; clone_size: .; d_call: .; cdr3_length: 15; cdr3_aa: CASSYYTSSTDTQYF; cdr3_nt: TGTGCCAGCAGTTACTATACTTCTAGCACAGATACGCAGTATTTT
j_call: TRBJ2-3; v_call: TRBV11-2; clone_size: .; d_call: .; cdr3_length: 13; cdr3_aa: CASSLAGADTQYF; cdr3_nt: TGTGCCAGCAGCTTAGCGGGGGCAGATACGCAGTATTTT
j_call: TRBJ1-5; v_call: TRBV7-2; clone_size: .; d_call: .; cdr3_length: 13; cdr3_aa: CASSLSFSSAQHF; cdr3_nt: TGTGCCAGCAGCCTGAGTTTTTCTTCGGCCCAGCATTTT
j_call: TRBJ2-3; v_call: TRBV7-9; clone_size: .; d_call: .; cdr3_length: 13; cdr3_aa: CASSLVGLGSRYF; cdr3_nt: .
j_call: TRBJ2-5; v_call: TRBV9; clone_size: once; d_call: .; cdr3_length: 13; cdr3_aa: CASSMRGQETQYF; cdr3_nt: TGTGCCAGCAGCATGCGTGGGCAAGAGACCCAGTACTTC
j_call: TRBJ1-2; v_call: TRBV4-1; clone_size: .; d_call: TRBD1; cdr3_length: 16; cdr3_aa: CASSQDQTGEPYGYTF; cdr3_nt: TGCGCCAGCAGCCAAGATCAAACAGGGGAACCCTATGGCTACACCTTC
j_call: TRBJ1-1; v_call: TRBV10-2; clone_size: .; d_call: .; cdr3_length: 14; cdr3_aa: CASSASPQNTEAFF; cdr3_nt: TGCGCCAGCAGTGCTTCACCGCAGAACACTGAAGCTTTCTTT
j_call: TRBJ1-5; v_call: TRBV19; clone_size: once; d_call: TRBD1; cdr3_length: 16; cdr3_aa: CASSHPGQGWIGPQHF; cdr3_nt: TGTGCCAGTAGTCACCCTGGACAGGGATGGATCGGGCCCCAGCATTTT
j_call: TRBJ2-2; v_call: TRBV5-4; clone_size: .; d_call: TRBD1; cdr3_length: 15; cdr3_aa: CASSLTGGDTGELFF; cdr3_nt: TGTGCCAGCAGCTTGACAGGGGGCGACACCGGGGAGCTGTTTTTT
j_call: TRBJ1-5; v_call: TRBV19; clone_size: few; d_call: .; cdr3_length: 13; cdr3_aa: CASSMGGNQPQHF; cdr3_nt: TGTGCCAGTAGTATGGGGGGAAATCAGCCCCAGCATTTT
j_call: TRBJ2-3; v_call: TRBV9; clone_size: .; d_call: TRBD2; cdr3_length: 19; cdr3_aa: CASSPIGLAGGPPEDTQYF; cdr3_nt: TGTGCCAGCAGCCCAATAGGACTAGCGGGGGGGCCGCCGGAAGATACGCAGTATTTT
j_call: TRBJ1-6; v_call: TRBV12-3/TRBV12-4; clone_size: few; d_call: .; cdr3_length: 13; cdr3_aa: CAASLGHNSPLHF; cdr3_nt: TGTGCCGCCTCTCTCGGCCATAATTCACCCCTCCACTTT
j_call: TRBJ2-5; v_call: TRBV18; clone_size: .; d_call: TRBD1; cdr3_length: 13; cdr3_aa: CASLPGQKETQYF; cdr3_nt: TGTGCCAGCTTACCGGGACAGAAAGAGACCCAGTACTTC
j_call: TRBJ2-1; v_call: TRBV3-1/TRBV3-2; clone_size: .; d_call: .; cdr3_length: 12; cdr3_aa: CASSRTTDEQFF; cdr3_nt: TGTGCCAGCAGCCGTACGACGGATGAGCAGTTCTTC
j_call: TRBJ1-5; v_call: TRBV6-5; clone_size: few; d_call: .; cdr3_length: 15; cdr3_aa: CASRTSLDSNQPQHF; cdr3_nt: TGTGCCAGCAGAACGAGCTTGGATAGCAATCAGCCCCAGCATTTT
j_call: TRBJ2-3; v_call: TRBV7-2; clone_size: .; d_call: .; cdr3_length: 14; cdr3_aa: CASSLAGGRNTQYF; cdr3_nt: TGTGCCAGCAGCTTAGCGGGGGGGCGTAATACGCAGTATTTT
j_call: TRBJ1-3; v_call: TRBV2; clone_size: .; d_call: .; cdr3_length: 14; cdr3_aa: CASRLQSTGNTIYF; cdr3_nt: TGTGCCAGCAGGCTACAGAGTACTGGAAACACCATATATTTT
j_call: TRBJ1-2; v_call: TRBV7-8; clone_size: .; d_call: .; cdr3_length: 14; cdr3_aa: CASSLAEGTHGYTF; cdr3_nt: TGTGCCAGCAGCTTAGCGGAGGGTACCCATGGCTACACCTTC
j_call: TRBJ1-2; v_call: TRBV5-4; clone_size: .; d_call: TRBD1; cdr3_length: 14; cdr3_aa: CASSSGQESYGYTF; cdr3_nt: TGTGCCAGCAGCTCGGGACAGGAATCTTATGGCTACACCTTC
j_call: TRBJ1-1; v_call: TRBV6-5; clone_size: .; d_call: TRBD1; cdr3_length: 14; cdr3_aa: CASILQGANTEAFF; cdr3_nt: TGTGCCAGCATCCTACAGGGGGCGAACACTGAAGCTTTCTTT
j_call: TRBJ2-5; v_call: TRBV5-1; clone_size: .; d_call: TRBD1; cdr3_length: 15; cdr3_aa: CASGWRTGESETQYF; cdr3_nt: TGCGCCAGCGGATGGAGGACAGGGGAGTCCGAGACCCAGTACTTC